The entry below gives a single TCR beta chain sequence along with its context. Its antigen remains unidentified. Germline CDR1 reads MNHNS; CDR2 reads SASEGT. The CDR3 is 15 residues long. The V gene end was trimmed by 3 bases and the J gene end by 0 bases; junction bases not matched to a gene: 5. All donors participated as healthy donors of bone marrow. The data stem from a study of cytomegalovirus exposure and HLA in healthy donors. Study-level points and caveats: TCR beta V- and J-gene trimming, according to a later analysis, was linked to a missense DCLRE1C variant. In a later analysis, TCR association rates varied by HLA locus: DRB1 most, HLA-C fewest.

The study ran its PCR with 60 Vbeta and 13 Jbeta primers. Data came from immunoSEQ multiplex PCR; TCRdb stores just in-frame clones and leaves some out. This specimen shows 150,000 to 200,000 clones; the ten leading clones hold 0.75% to 0.85%. This sequence originates from a woman younger than 35 in good health and CMV-seropositive. Specimen: PBMCs. The V and J genes are TRBV6-1 and TRBJ2-7; TRBD1 matches at 7 bases. Here the CDR3 reads CASSDQGVLSYEQYF. In DNA, the CDR3 is TGTGCCAGCAGTGACCAGGGGGTACTCTCCTACGAGCAGTACTTC.